This T cell receptor (beta chain) was obtained from a study of cytomegalovirus exposure and HLA in healthy donors. As for the study in general: The 130 or so validation repertoires and the approximately 630 first-cohort repertoires shared a platform, a later analysis reported. Study-wide results and limits: First-cohort TCR clusters were later found to tend to co-occur in the approximately 120 validation repertoires. The authors enumerated roughly 160 TCR beta chains as linked to cytomegalovirus.

Repertoires were generated with immunoSEQ multiplex PCR, while TCRdb's copy carries only in-frame clones and drops some. The sample lists more than 95,000 clones; approximately 88% were seen once. These donors were members of the approximately 110-subject validation cohort, a group separate from the approximately 670-subject first cohort. Germline V gene data show CDR1 as LGHNT and CDR2 as FRNRAP. The CDR3 loop spans 14 amino acids. V shed 6 bases, J shed 5 bases, and the junction held 4 bases outside the gene matches. In this sample, this clone turned up a few times. Its antigen is unknown. The sample comprised PBMCs. This clonotype originated in a woman aged 18-29 years in good health and CMV-seronegative. This rearrangement joins TRBV12-5 to TRBJ1-5; 10 positions match TRBD1. The CDR3 loop reads CASGRGTGDQPQHF. The CDR3 DNA follows: TGTGCTAGTGGCCGAGGGACAGGGGATCAGCCCCAGCATTTT.